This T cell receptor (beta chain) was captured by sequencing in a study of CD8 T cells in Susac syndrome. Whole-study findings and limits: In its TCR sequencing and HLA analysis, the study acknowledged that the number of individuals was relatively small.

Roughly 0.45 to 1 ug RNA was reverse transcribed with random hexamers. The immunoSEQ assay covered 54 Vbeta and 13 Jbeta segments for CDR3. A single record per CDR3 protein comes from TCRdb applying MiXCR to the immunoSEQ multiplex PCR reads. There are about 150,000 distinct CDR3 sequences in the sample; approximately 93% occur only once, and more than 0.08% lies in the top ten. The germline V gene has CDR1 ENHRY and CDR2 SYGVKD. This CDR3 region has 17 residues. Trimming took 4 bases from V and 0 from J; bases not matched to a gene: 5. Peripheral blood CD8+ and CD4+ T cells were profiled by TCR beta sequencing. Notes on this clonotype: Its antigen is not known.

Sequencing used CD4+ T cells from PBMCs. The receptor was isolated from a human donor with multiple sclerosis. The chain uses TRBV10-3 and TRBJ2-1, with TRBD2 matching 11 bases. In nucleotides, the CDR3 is TGTGCCATCAGTGGGACTAGCGGGCGGAGCTCCTACAATGAGCAGTTCTTC. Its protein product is CAISGTSGRSSYNEQFF.